This passage covers 13 T cell receptor beta chains from one sample sequenced in a study of T-cell memory formation after mild COVID-19. TCRdb called the 5' RACE reads again in MiXCR, with one record for every CDR3 protein. Of approximately 400,000 distinct CDR3 sequences listed, 20% to 25% are singletons. Sequencing was carried out using PBMCs or a T cell subset sorted from them (not recorded which). Every receptor here comes from an adult woman who had mild COVID-19 (a few samples of this study predate the infection). Cell type and time point are not known.

This clonotype was seen a handful of times. This chain uses TRBV20-1 with TRBJ2-1, with TRBD2 identical over 7 bases. V dropped 2 bases and J dropped 9; count of bases not matched to a gene: 16. The CDR3 consists of 16 residues. Germline V lookup: CDR1 DFQATT, CDR2 SNEGSKA (reference sequence). The CDR3 coding sequence is TGCAGTGCTAGAAGTGGGACCGGGAGGTTGGATCCTGAGCAGTTCTTC. Protein: CSARSGTGRLDPEQFF.

DNA of the CDR3: TGTGCCAGCAAGGGACTAGATGGCGGGGAGCTGTTTTTT. It codes for CASKGLDGGELFF. The chain carries TRBV27 and TRBJ2-2; 8 nucleotides line up with TRBD2. Trimming took 7 bases from V and 7 from J; bases not matched to a gene: 5. Per germline, CDR1 MNHEY and CDR2 SMNVEV (reference sequence). The CDR3 consists of 13 residues.

V is TRBV10-3 and J is TRBJ2-5; TRBD1 might be the D (5 bases). Germline lookup yields CDR1 ENHRY and CDR2 SYGVKD. The CDR3 covers 12 residues. Trimming stripped 4 bases from V and 5 bases from J, with 8 bases between. The CDR3: CAISVKGETQYF. Written as DNA, the CDR3 is TGTGCCATCAGTGTGAAGGGGGAGACCCAGTACTTC.

This clonotype came up a few times. CDR3 sequence (DNA): TGTGCCAGCAGCTTCCCAAGAGCGGGACAAGAGACCCAGTACTTC. This gives the protein CASSFPRAGQETQYF. The chain combines TRBV7-6 with TRBJ2-5; 7 bases map to TRBD2. Germline CDR1 SGHVS, CDR2 FNYEAQ. The CDR3 sequence is 15 residues long. After removal of 3 bases from V and 2 bases from J, the junction contained 6 bases not matched to a gene.

This clonotype appeared a few times. The V call is TRBV7-9, the J call TRBJ2-5; D possibly corresponds to TRBD1 (6 bases). This CDR3 has 14 amino acids. From germline, CDR1 is SEHNR and CDR2 FQNEAQ (reference sequence). With 9 bases removed from V and 3 bases from J, the gap between germline ends came to 17 bases. CDR3 region: CASPSAGAEETQYF. The CDR3 DNA reads TGTGCCAGTCCGTCCGCAGGGGCCGAAGAGACCCAGTACTTC.

The chain combines TRBV4-2 with TRBJ2-3; the D call may be TRBD1 or TRBD2 (5 bases each). CDR3 size: 15 residues. Per the germline V gene, CDR1 is LGHNA and CDR2 is YNFKEQ. Trimming left V 0 bases short and J 2 bases short, with 9 bases between. CDR3 region: CASSQDWGNTDTQYF. The CDR3 DNA reads as TGTGCCAGCAGCCAAGATTGGGGGAACACAGATACGCAGTATTTT.

The J gene is TRBJ2-5, the V gene TRBV7-3; 10 bases match TRBD2. Germline loops: CDR1 SGHTA, CDR2 FQGTGA. The V gene end was trimmed by 5 bases and the J gene end by 2 bases; junction bases not matched to a gene: 5. CDR3 size: 15 residues. CDR3 in DNA: TGTGCCAGCAGCCTCTGGGGACTAGCGCAAGAGACCCAGTACTTC. This translates into CASSLWGLAQETQYF.

The chain couples TRBV29-1 to TRBJ1-1; D might be TRBD1 (6 bases). Germline values: CDR1 SQVTM, CDR2 ANQGSEA. With 3 bases removed from V and 2 bases from J, the gap between germline ends came to 19 bases. The CDR3 runs 16 residues. The CDR3 loop is CSVEPELQGSNTEAFF. The CDR3 DNA reads TGCAGCGTTGAGCCAGAATTACAGGGATCAAACACTGAAGCTTTCTTT.

The chain employs TRBV6-2 or TRBV6-3 and TRBJ1-1; unclear D gene. This CDR3 has 17 residues. V shed 0 bases and J shed 0 bases, with 14 bases lying between them. Germline V CDR1 and CDR2: MNHEY, SVGEGT. CDR3: CASSYSGSYYLNTEAFF. Here the CDR3 DNA reads TGTGCCAGCAGTTACTCGGGTAGCTACTATCTGAACACTGAAGCTTTCTTT.

Of note for this clonotype: Relative to the germline gene, one junction end is altered; a read error may explain this. The CDR3 protein is CASSENSGVNEQYF. The CDR3 coding sequence is TGTGCTAGCAGCGAAAACTCGGGAGTAAACGAGCAGTACTTC. This chain links TRBV7-7 with TRBJ2-7, with D possibly being TRBD2 (6 bases). The CDR3 sequence is 14 residues long. Germline V gene data show CDR1 as SSHAT and CDR2 as FNYEAQ (reference sequence).

This sequence joins TRBV4-3 and TRBJ2-1; 7 bases are shared with TRBD2. The CDR3 has 16 amino acids. Looked up from germline, CDR1 is LGHNA and CDR2 is YSLEER. The V segment lost 1 base and the J segment 2 bases; nucleotides outside the gene matches: 5. CDR3 amino acids: CASSQGHRGAYNEQFF. DNA of the CDR3: TGCGCCAGCAGCCAAGGGCACCGGGGGGCCTACAATGAGCAGTTCTTC.

This clonotype showed up many times. The chain couples TRBV7-8 to TRBJ2-1; 12 bases line up with TRBD2. V dropped 5 bases and J dropped 4; count of bases not matched to a gene: 9. The CDR3 is 17 residues long. CDR1 is SGHVS, CDR2 FQNEAQ, per germline. The CDR3 sequence: CASSVTQGLAGYNEQFF. Here the CDR3 DNA reads TGTGCCAGCAGCGTAACCCAAGGACTAGCGGGGTACAATGAGCAGTTCTTC.

The CDR3 reads CASSDSTGGHYEQYF. Written as DNA, the CDR3 is TGTGCCAGCAGCGATTCAACAGGGGGCCATTACGAGCAGTACTTC. V usage is TRBV6-2 or TRBV6-3 and J usage is TRBJ2-7, with 9 nucleotides matching TRBD1. Germline CDR1 is MNHEY and CDR2 is SVGEGT. The CDR3 is 15 amino acids. J gave up 4 bases and V 6 bases, and 10 bases lay outside the gene matches.